The T cell receptor beta chain under discussion was sequenced for a study of regulatory T cells in long-lasting Graves disease. Described time point: newly diagnosed GD, antithyroid drugs for less than 3 months. Isolated PBMC RNA provided the starting material for the TCR library. The germline CDR1 and CDR2 sequences are LGHDT and YNNKEL (reference sequence). This CDR3 is built from 14 residues. V lost 3 bases and J lost 7, with 13 bases in between. Notes on this clonotype: The antigen remains undetermined.

According to the study, TCR beta libraries were built with iRepertoire HTBI primers and CDR3-region Arm-PCR. TCRdb fed the multiplex PCR reads into MiXCR, producing one record per CDR3 protein. This sample has about 440,000 distinct CDR3 sequences; less than 20% occur once, and the top ten carry roughly 10%. General study points: Persistent disease was associated with favored TRBV28 usage and with favored use of TRBJ1-2 and TRBJ2-5.

These data were also reused for a study on T cells in Graves' hyperthyroidism and ophthalmopathy. Per that paper: Ophthalmopathy was predicted by the model a median of roughly 6 months ahead of onset.

The genes are TRBV3-1 and TRBJ2-1; D remains ambiguous. The clonotype was recovered from a woman aged 25 to 39 with Graves disease. The specimen comprised peripheral blood mononuclear cells (PBMCs), sampled at new diagnosis, from a patient treated with antithyroid drugs. As DNA, the CDR3 is TGTGCCAGCAGCCAGTCGGACGCCCGGAATGAGCAGTTCTTC. This codes for CASSQSDARNEQFF.